This TCR beta chain appears in the sequencing data of a study of cytomegalovirus exposure and HLA in healthy donors. Findings and caveats of the study: TCR beta sequences reportedly predicted most subjects' HLA-A and HLA-B alleles accurately. A later analysis, which compared TCR beta chains of equal frequency, found the HLA-associated ones more clonally expanded.

Researchers ran the PCR with 60 Vbeta and 13 Jbeta primers. Sequencing was performed with immunoSEQ multiplex PCR; in TCRdb, only in-frame clones are kept and a portion is missing. The data contain about 230,000 clones, around 80% of them seen just once; the ten biggest clones take up around 0.45%. V gave up 0 bases and J gave up 6 bases; unmatched junction bases: 7. Germline V gene sequence: CDR1 LNHNV, CDR2 YYDKDF (reference sequence). This CDR3 spans 16 amino acids. This clone came up a few times. The antigen is not known. The V gene is TRBV15, the J gene TRBJ2-1; TRBD2 matches at 8 bases. The sequence derives from a boy younger than 18 in good health and CMV-seronegative. The material sequenced was PBMCs. The CDR3 DNA sequence: TGTGCCACCAGCAGAGATCGGGAGGGCCTGGGCAATGAGCAGTTCTTC. It codes for CATSRDREGLGNEQFF.